Listed here is a single T cell receptor beta chain. Its antigen is unknown. No quality values exist for individual bases; no much larger clone is one base distant. This sample was included in a study of beta chain features in type 1 diabetes (dated by TCRdb to the late 2010s). Describing the broader study: Mean age, gender distribution, total cell number and subset yield were not different between patients and healthy donors. In the study, recently diagnosed type 1 diabetes patients and matched healthy donors were compared on the TCRB repertoires of their sorted circulating CD4+ T cell subsets. A total of roughly 100 million sorted cells were examined across all samples, and the number of cells per subset was strongly correlated with RNA yield. Regulatory and stem cell-like memory subsets were isolated from only 8 patients and roughly eight healthy donors, whereas naive and central memory subsets came from all 28 donors.

The entire isolated RNA was reverse transcribed using the High Capacity cDNA Reverse Transcription Kit, and thus expressed TCRB transcripts were sequenced. Naive, central memory and regulatory T cell samples underwent deep immunoSEQ sequencing, averaging approximately 3.3 million total reads per sample. After sorted cells were lysed in RLT buffer, RNA was extracted with DNase-treated RNeasy Micro or Mini kits, with the choice depending on cell number. Each cell subset was processed separately to prevent cross-contamination, with patient and healthy donor samples processed together. The immunoSEQ multiplex PCR was used to amplify TCRB sequences from cDNA, generating 87-bp fragments that spanned the CDR3 region. Sequencing of the amplicons was done on the Illumina HiSeq platform. As for how the authors treated the data: PCR bias was corrected computationally using synthetic template baselines, and reads within Hamming distance 2 were collapsed, with unmergeable singletons discarded. By aligning reads against IMGT, V, D and J genes, CDR3 length, and insertions or deletions at six rearrangement sites were assigned. Within each subset, clonotype counts were normalized to sorted cell number, after which true diversity and Gini coefficients were computed with the tcR R package. The overlap coefficient, calculated on TCRB nucleotide sequences, was used to measure repertoire sharing. Sourced from immuneACCESS, this table was stored by TCRdb with only in-frame sequences that have V and J called. A share of the clones is absent; for the studies checked, an unresolved V gene accounts for under half, and the remainder has no known explanation. The D gene and trimming were derived from the DNA, and the V and J assignments and clone size from that table. This sample gives about 150,000 clones in total; 40% to 55% of them show up just once. Around 0.42% of the sample is in the top ten clones.

V is trimmed back by 6 bases and J by 8 bases, and the junction contains 5 bases that no gene match accounts for. The CDR3, cysteine through phenylalanine, is 13 amino acids long. Only the CDR3 DNA stays, 39 bases, in frame from base 1. Based on the germline V gene, the CDR1 and CDR2 sequences are MDHEN and SYDVKM. Findings and caveats that apply to the study as a whole: Because small numbers of individuals were included in the HLA sub-analyses, any influence of HLA type on TCRB rearrangement was left unresolved. In all four CD4+ subsets, TCRB CDR3 length was moderately but significantly shorter in type 1 diabetes patients. Because cDNA rather than genomic DNA was sequenced, highly expressing activated cells could have been over-represented, although no difference in activation and CD3 levels was found between groups. PCR might favor shorter templates, but patient and control samples were amplified and corrected together, so any skew would affect both groups equally. Patients with type 1 diabetes made fewer insertions and deleted more nucleotides at VDJ recombination sites, implying thymic rearrangement abnormalities. Naive, central memory and regulatory TCRB repertoires appeared to be more alike among patients than among healthy donors.

From each donor, a single peripheral blood sample of roughly 0.11 L on average was drawn into heparinised tubes. Using a panel that included CD45RO, CCR7, CD25, CD127, CD95 and CD27, naive, central memory, regulatory and stem cell-like memory CD4+ T cells were sorted on a BD FACSAria II. All sorted populations exceeded 95% purity. PBMCs were separated immediately by Lymphoprep density gradient centrifugation and were stained directly, without being cultured. Samples were stained and sorted in pairs, with one healthy donor and one patient per experiment, so that batch effects were minimized. Sequencing input: Tregs from blood. The cell subset or site label for this specimen denotes: regulatory CD4+ T cells. This clonotype was sampled from a man younger than 35 in good health. The sequence links TRBV28 to TRBJ2-1; TRBD1 lines up with 9 middle nucleotides. The base sequence is TGTGCCAGCAGGGGGACAGGGCAGGATGAGCAGTTCTTC. The resulting protein is CASRGTGQDEQFF.